The TCR beta chain described here comes from a study of cytotoxic CD8 clonotypes in ibrutinib-treated CLL. Study in general: Researchers reported approximately twelve relapsed/refractory and under 16 treatment-naive patients, 17 to 18 of them IGHV unmutated. Partial response occurred in approximately 25 patients and complete response in 2; at median about 70 months, around 14 remained remitted and some 12 progressed. Timing of response sample collection was a median approximately eleven months after treatment start, with a range of 6 to 36.

Trimming took 5 bases from V and 13 from J, leaving 18 bases between them. The germline CDR1 and CDR2 sequences are SGHNT and YENEEA. There are 14 residues in the CDR3. Only in-frame clones appear in the TCRdb table, and some are missing; sequencing was by immunoSEQ multiplex PCR. The data show about 140,000 clones, 80% seen once. Sequenced here: PBMCs, sampled after 36 months of ibrutinib treatment. The TCR was taken from a human donor with chronic lymphocytic leukemia. The chain is built from TRBV11-3 and TRBJ1-6, with unresolved D. Here the CDR3 DNA reads TGTGCCAGCAGCCCGCTCGGGCCGGTACATCCCCTCCACTTT. Its translation is CASSPLGPVHPLHF. Using reference TRBV11-3 and TRBJ1-6 for the parts outside the CDR3, the full variable domain is EAGVVQSPRYKIIEKKQPVAFWCNPISGHNTLYWYLQNLGQGPELLIRYENEEAVDDSQLPKDRFSAERLKGVDSTLKIQPAELGDSAVYLCASSPLGPVHPLHFGNGTRLTVT.